This T cell receptor (beta chain) comes out of a study of response to subunit inactivated influenza vaccine. General study findings and limits: There was a suggestion from the authors that each seasonal influenza vaccination recruits few new T cells.

MiXCR was run by TCRdb on the RT-PCR reads, yielding one entry per CDR3 protein. The sample yields around 180,000 distinct CDR3 sequences, around a tenth seen once. V shed 7 bases, J shed 3 bases, and the junction held 12 bases outside the gene matches. Looked up from germline, CDR1 is SEHNR and CDR2 is FQNEAQ (reference sequence). This CDR3 has 15 amino acids. Points on this clonotype: What it recognizes is unknown.

The origin of this receptor is a man aged 50 or older who received an inactivated influenza vaccine. This chain connects TRBV7-9 to TRBJ2-7; TRBD2 agrees at 7 bases. The sample in question was non-naive T cells sorted from PBMCs, obtained on the day of vaccination. The CDR3 DNA is TGTGCCAGCACCGGTGGGCGGGAGAATGGCTACGAGCAGTACTTC. Its translation: CASTGGRENGYEQYF.